The source of this T cell receptor (beta chain) is a study of T-cell reconstitution after alpha-beta-depleted transplantation in children. Germline CDR1 SEHNR, CDR2 FQNEAQ (reference sequence). V was pared by 3 bases and J by 1 base, with 9 bases between. This CDR3 spans 14 amino acids. This sample's TCRbeta library carried unique molecular identifier barcodes. TCRdb re-called the PCR reads with MiXCR, one entry per CDR3 protein. Of 500,000 to 600,000 distinct CDR3 sequences in the sample, approximately 32% were seen once. The receptor was isolated from a human donor who donated a stem cell graft to a child with aplastic anemia. Sequences were derived from PBMCs from the stem cell graft donor, sampled from the stem cell graft. The rearrangement links TRBV7-9 to TRBJ1-2; no clear D gene. The CDR3 sequence is CASSFAYFNYGYTF. In DNA, the CDR3 is TGTGCCAGCAGCTTCGCGTACTTTAACTATGGCTACACCTTC.